This T cell receptor beta chain was recorded in a study of Graves' ophthalmopathy and Graves' hyperthyroidism. General study findings and limits: Using 13 signatures, a model distinguished ophthalmopathy from stable hyperthyroidism, reaching about 85% sensitivity and 81.08% specificity. The model flagged ophthalmopathy progression at roughly 64% sensitivity and 72% to 75% specificity.

This clonotype was picked up many times. Its matching antigen is unknown. RNA transcripts were the template, and TCR beta CDR3 regions were amplified from them. HTBI primers were employed in first-round RT-PCR, then a second-round multiplex PCR followed. In TCRdb, the multiplex PCR reads were re-called with MiXCR into one record per CDR3 protein. The profile shows under 20,000 distinct CDR3 sequences, 45% to 55% of them singletons. This TCR derives from a woman aged 40 to 49 with stable Graves' hyperthyroidism. The sequencing sample was made of peripheral blood.

The CDR3 region has the DNA TGCAGTGCTAACAGGGACGCAGCCAAAAACATTCAGTACTTC. This codes for CSANRDAAKNIQYF. The chain is built from TRBV20-1 and TRBJ2-4; D might be TRBD1 (6 bases). The CDR3 length is 14 residues. Germline lookup yields CDR1 DFQATT and CDR2 SNEGSKA (reference sequence). V was pared by 4 bases and J by 0 bases, with 10 bases between.